The 20 T cell receptor beta chains given below trace back to one sample, sequenced in a study of glioma-infiltrating T cells after dendritic cell vaccination. Generated by immunoSEQ multiplex PCR, the TCRdb table keeps only in-frame clones and is missing some. This table holds over 90,000 clones, approximately 80% found once. Indicated time point: after dendritic cell vaccination, including at tumor progression/relapse. The material was blood, obtained after dendritic cell vaccination. The source is a human donor with glioblastoma.

This clone was counted a single time. The gene calls are TRBV11-2 and TRBJ2-7; the D gene is possibly TRBD2 (5 bases). This CDR3 contains 15 residues. Germline loops: CDR1 SGHAT, CDR2 FQNNGV. V lost 2 bases and J 9 bases, leaving 20 bases between the germline ends. The CDR3 spells CASSLTSGSSGRQYF. For the CDR3, the DNA is TGTGCCAGCAGCTTAACTTCGGGGTCTAGTGGTAGGCAGTACTTC.

J is TRBJ2-7 and V is TRBV30; TRBD2 agrees at 12 bases. The germline V gene has CDR1 GTSNPN and CDR2 SVGIG (reference sequence). V was pared by 3 bases and J by 3 bases, with 6 bases of the junction left unmatched. This CDR3 has 15 amino acids. CDR3 DNA: TGTGCCTGGAGCCCCGGGACTAGCGGGTTCTACGAGCAGTACTTC. It codes for CAWSPGTSGFYEQYF. Supplemented by reference TRBV30 and TRBJ2-7, the full variable domain reads SQTIHQWPATLVQPVGSPLSLECTVEGTSNPNLYWYRQAAGRGLQLLFYSVGIGQISSEVPQNLSASRPQDRQFILSSKKLLLSDSGFYLCAWSPGTSGFYEQYFGPGTRLTVT.

The genes are TRBV10-3 and TRBJ2-5, with 13 bases matching TRBD2. CDR3 length equals 15 residues. V lost 6 bases, J lost 1 base, and 2 bases stayed unmatched. Germline V lookup: CDR1 ENHRY, CDR2 SYGVKD. CDR3 nucleotide sequence: TGTGCCATCAGGGGGACTAGCGGGGTCCAAGAGACCCAGTACTTC. Residues: CAIRGTSGVQETQYF.

The chain employs TRBV12-5 and TRBJ1-2; a weak D match, TRBD1 (6 bases). Germline CDR1 reads LGHNT; CDR2 reads FRNRAP. The germline V and J ends were trimmed by 7 bases and 8 bases, with 17 bases remaining between them. The CDR3 contains 13 residues. The CDR3 is CASVTETGKGYTF. The DNA of the CDR3 is TGTGCTAGTGTTACCGAAACAGGGAAGGGCTACACCTTC.

The V gene is TRBV27, the J gene TRBJ1-5; TRBD1 matches at 11 bases. This CDR3 region has 17 residues. The ends lost 5 bases at V and 6 bases at J; junction bases unmatched: 12. The V gene's germline CDR1 is MNHEY and CDR2 SMNVEV (reference sequence). This chain's CDR3 is CASSPISGTGGGQPQHF. In DNA form, the CDR3 reads TGTGCCAGCAGTCCTATCTCCGGGACAGGGGGAGGTCAGCCCCAGCATTTT.

The V call is TRBV2, the J call TRBJ2-2; possible D gene TRBD1, 6 bases. The CDR3 has 16 residues. Germline loops: CDR1 SNHLY, CDR2 FYNNEI. Trimming shortened V by 6 bases and J by 5 bases, and 19 bases separated the two germline ends. Written as DNA, the CDR3 is TGTGCCAGCAGGGCAGAAGGACTGGGACAAACCGGGGAGCTGTTTTTT. As protein: CASRAEGLGQTGELFF.

This chain links TRBV10-2 with TRBJ1-1; D perhaps matches TRBD1 (5 bases). The CDR3 sequence is 13 residues long. Trimming removed 3 bases at V and 1 base at J, with 6 bases between. The germline gives CDR1 WSHSY, CDR2 SAAADI. The CDR3 region is CASSDRGNTEAFF. CDR3 DNA sequence: TGCGCCAGCAGTGATAGGGGGAACACTGAAGCTTTCTTT.

This clone was observed a handful of times. J is TRBJ1-2 and V is TRBV6-1; weak D call: TRBD1 (5 bases). Trimming stripped 0 bases from V and 4 bases from J, with 12 bases between. Looked up from germline, CDR1 is MNHNS and CDR2 is SASEGT. This CDR3 has 15 amino acids. CDR3 nucleotide sequence: TGTGCCAGCAGTGAAGCTAGCCGGGGACTCTATGGCTACACCTTC. Amino acid sequence: CASSEASRGLYGYTF.

The chain employs TRBV18 and TRBJ1-5; D gene uncertain. Trimming stripped 6 bases from V and 2 bases from J, with 17 bases between. CDR3 length: 16 residues. CDR1 and CDR2 from the germline V gene are KGHSH and LQKENI. The CDR3 here is CASSRGITEGNQPQHF. For the CDR3, the DNA is TGTGCCAGCTCTCGGGGAATAACAGAGGGCAATCAGCCCCAGCATTTT.

This sequence joins TRBV28 and TRBJ1-3, with D uncertain. The CDR3 contains 13 residues. The germline gives CDR1 MDHEN, CDR2 SYDVKM. The V gene lost 2 bases and the J gene lost 3 bases, with 5 bases spanning the gap. The CDR3 DNA follows: TGTGCCAGCAGTTTACCCCTTGGAAACACCATATATTTT. It translates to CASSLPLGNTIYF. The variable domain in full, completed from reference TRBV28 and TRBJ1-3, reads DVKVTQSSRYLVKRTGEKVFLECVQDMDHENMFWYRQDPGLGLRLIYFSYDVKMKEKGDIPEGYSVSREKKERFSLILESASTNQTSMYLCASSLPLGNTIYFGEGSWLTVV.

The chain recombines TRBV28 with TRBJ2-1, with 8 bases that match TRBD2. V lost 2 bases to trimming and J lost 5 bases; unmatched junction nucleotides: 14. Germline V gives CDR1 MDHEN, CDR2 SYDVKM. The CDR3 sequence is 18 residues long. CDR3 amino acids: CASSLTLAGRPRDNEQFF. CDR3 DNA: TGTGCCAGCAGTTTAACTTTAGCGGGACGCCCTCGGGACAATGAGCAGTTCTTC.

The chain carries TRBV7-9 and TRBJ1-4; D possibly corresponds to TRBD1 (5 bases). Deletions cut 2 bases from V and 9 bases from J, with 16 bases between. Germline V lookup: CDR1 SEHNR, CDR2 FQNEAQ (reference sequence). The CDR3 spans 15 residues. This CDR3 is CASSLPGVYHKKLFF. In nucleotides, the CDR3 is TGTGCCAGCAGCTTACCGGGGGTTTACCATAAAAAACTGTTTTTT.

The chain has TRBV19 and TRBJ1-3, with 7 bases identical to TRBD1. This CDR3 contains 15 residues. The trim removed 9 bases at V and 3 bases at J, leaving 11 bases unmatched. Germline lookup yields CDR1 LNHDA and CDR2 SQIVND (reference sequence). CDR3: CASGGFDRVGNTIYF. CDR3 in DNA: TGTGCCAGCGGGGGCTTCGACAGGGTTGGAAACACCATATATTTT.

V is TRBV9 and J is TRBJ2-1; a weak D match, TRBD2 (5 bases). Per germline, CDR1 SGDLS and CDR2 YYNGEE. V lost 2 bases and J lost 2, with 11 bases in between. CDR3 length equals 15 residues. The CDR3 sequence: CASSVQVATYNEQFF. The CDR3 coding sequence is TGTGCCAGCAGCGTTCAAGTAGCGACCTACAATGAGCAGTTCTTC.

The chain links TRBV4-1 to TRBJ2-5, with TRBD1 matching 11 bases. The germline V gene encodes CDR1 MGHRA and CDR2 YSYEKL. Germline trimming cut 5 bases from V and 2 bases from J; bases unmatched to any gene: 10. There are 17 residues in the CDR3. The CDR3 sequence: CASSGRTGGTQQETQYF. Here the CDR3 DNA reads TGCGCCAGCAGCGGACGGACAGGGGGCACCCAACAAGAGACCCAGTACTTC.

The V gene is TRBV29-1, the J gene TRBJ2-1; the D gene is possibly TRBD2 (5 bases). The CDR3 contains 14 residues. Deletions cut 2 bases from V and 0 bases from J, with 8 bases between. Germline CDR1 is SQVTM and CDR2 is ANQGSEA. The CDR3 reads CSVERLASYNEQFF. In nucleotides, the CDR3 is TGCAGCGTTGAAAGGCTAGCCTCCTACAATGAGCAGTTCTTC.

This rearrangement joins TRBV6-5 to TRBJ1-2; D may be TRBD1 (5 bases). Looked up from germline, CDR1 is MNHEY and CDR2 is SVGAGI. This CDR3 region has 14 residues. Trimming took 8 bases from V and 0 from J, leaving 13 bases between them. In nucleotides, the CDR3 is TGTGCCAGCGCCCGGCCGGGGGCTAACTATGGCTACACCTTC. It specifies CASARPGANYGYTF.

This chain links TRBV5-1 with TRBJ2-3, with a tentative D call TRBD2 (6 bases). Deletions cut 3 bases from V and 3 bases from J, with 11 bases between. From germline, CDR1 is SGHRS and CDR2 YFSETQ. This CDR3 is built from 14 residues. The CDR3 loop is CASSSKSGTDTQYF. The CDR3 region has the DNA TGCGCCAGCAGCTCGAAGAGCGGGACAGATACGCAGTATTTT.

This chain joins TRBV6-5 and TRBJ2-7; 13 positions agree with TRBD2. The length of the CDR3 is 15 residues. V lost 4 bases to trimming and J lost 6 bases; unmatched junction nucleotides: 6. CDR1 and CDR2 (germline): MNHEY, SVGAGI. The CDR3 sequence is CASSFGLAGDSEQYF. Here the CDR3 DNA reads TGTGCCAGCAGTTTTGGACTAGCGGGAGACAGCGAGCAGTACTTC.

The rearrangement uses TRBV7-3 and TRBJ2-7; TRBD2 matches at 10 bases. V trimming: 3 bases; J trimming: 3 bases; junction bases outside the gene matches: 14. Germline CDR1 reads SGHTA; CDR2 reads FQGTGA. The CDR3 has 18 residues. CDR3 sequence: CASSLKRGGTLQYYEQYF. The CDR3 DNA is TGTGCCAGCAGCTTGAAGCGGGGGGGAACCTTACAATACTACGAGCAGTACTTC.